The TCR beta chain under discussion was sequenced for a study of blood T cell repertoires in COVID-19. Study summary: Sites in the United States, Italy and Spain provided acute and convalescent COVID-19 samples. In each case, the material was cDNA or gDNA derived from T cells, B-cell-depleted T cells, or PBMCs.

In the source study's methods: Amplification of reference gene primers provided the estimated nucleated cell counts. Method: immunoSEQ multiplex PCR; TCRdb's copy keeps in-frame clones and lacks some. The DNA gave D and trimming, while V, J and clone size come from that table. The data show tens of thousands of clones, roughly 91% seen once. Germline assignment: CDR1 MNHEY and CDR2 SVGEGT. Between the trimmed V and J ends, which lost 2 bases and 5 bases, there was a span of 7 bases. The CDR3 sequence is 14 residues long. Sequencing used peripheral blood. J is TRBJ1-6 and V is TRBV6-2 or TRBV6-3; D not resolved. This sequence originates from a man aged 65 to 79 with active or convalescent COVID-19. The CDR3 region is CASSYLANNSPLHF. CDR3 bases: TGTGCCAGCAGTTACCTCGCGAATAATTCACCCCTCCACTTT.